Shown below are 15 T cell receptor beta chains from a single sample sequenced in a study of cytomegalovirus exposure and HLA in healthy donors. The PCR had 60 Vbeta and 13 Jbeta primers. Profiling relied on immunoSEQ multiplex PCR, and the TCRdb table lists in-frame clones only, not all of them. The repertoire has roughly 100,000 clones, more than 60% of them found once; the top ten carry less than 2.5%. The sample comprised PBMCs. These receptor sequences come from a man younger than 45 in good health and CMV-seronegative.

V usage is TRBV27 and J usage is TRBJ2-7; TRBD1 matches 10 bases. With 3 bases clipped from V and 5 bases from J, the junction kept 4 bases outside the gene matches. Germline V CDR1 and CDR2: MNHEY, SMNVEV (reference sequence). The CDR3 runs 14 residues. CDR3 region: CASSLTGGIDEQYF. The CDR3 region has the DNA TGTGCCAGCAGTTTGACAGGGGGCATCGACGAGCAGTACTTC.

The chain carries TRBV5-4 and TRBJ2-2, with 14 bases that match TRBD2. Germline loops: CDR1 SGHNT, CDR2 YYREEE (reference sequence). J lost 5 bases, V lost 4 bases, and 7 bases had no gene match. This CDR3 contains 17 residues. CDR3 nucleotides: TGTGCCAGCAGCACAACCGGGACTAGCGGGGGTACCGGGGAGCTGTTTTTT. Amino acid sequence: CASSTTGTSGGTGELFF.

This chain joins TRBV11-2 and TRBJ2-7; maybe TRBD1 (5 bases). Trimming stripped 3 bases from V and 4 bases from J, with 10 bases between. The CDR3 length is 13 residues. Germline V gives CDR1 SGHAT, CDR2 FQNNGV. CDR3 protein: CASSLGPRYEQYF. Here the CDR3 DNA reads TGTGCCAGCAGCTTGGGGCCGCGGTACGAGCAGTACTTC.

V gene TRBV7-2 combines with J gene TRBJ2-2, with D possibly being TRBD1 (6 bases). This CDR3 has 15 amino acids. V gave up 5 bases and J gave up 1 base, with 11 bases separating them. Germline loops: CDR1 SGHTA, CDR2 FQGNSA. The chain's CDR3 is CASSSSGQNTGELFF. CDR3 DNA: TGTGCCAGCAGCAGCTCGGGACAGAACACCGGGGAGCTGTTTTTT.

The chain couples TRBV7-9 to TRBJ2-5; 8 positions match TRBD1. Germline values: CDR1 SEHNR, CDR2 FQNEAQ (reference sequence). Trimming removed 5 bases from V and 3 bases from J; junction bases left unmatched: 11. This CDR3 is built from 16 residues. The CDR3 DNA sequence: TGTGCCAGCAGCCCACCGAGGACAGGGAATGAAGAGACCCAGTACTTC. Amino acid sequence: CASSPPRTGNEETQYF.

The chain employs TRBV4-2 and TRBJ1-2; the D is unclear. CDR3 length equals 15 residues. Trimming stripped 0 bases from V and 6 bases from J, with 14 bases between. In germline, CDR1 is LGHNA, CDR2 YNFKEQ. CDR3 DNA sequence: TGTGCCAGCAGCCAAGATGAGGGCGAAAGGGATGGCTACACCTTC. Its protein is CASSQDEGERDGYTF.

The CDR3 spells CASSRSNRDEQYF. CDR3 DNA: TGTGCCAGCTCACGATCGAACCGGGACGAGCAGTACTTC. The chain joins TRBV18 to TRBJ2-7; D gene uncertain. The CDR3 sequence is 13 residues long. The germline gives CDR1 KGHSH, CDR2 LQKENI. Trimming shortened V by 4 bases and J by 5 bases, and 12 bases separated the two germline ends.

The chain couples TRBV19 to TRBJ1-4; D may be TRBD1 (6 bases). Germline CDR1 is LNHDA and CDR2 is SQIVND (reference sequence). The CDR3 loop spans 16 amino acids. Trimming removed 6 bases at V and 7 bases at J, with 21 bases between. The CDR3 DNA reads as TGTGCCAGTAGCCCAAACCCACAGGGAGCAACTGAAAAACTGTTTTTT. This codes for CASSPNPQGATEKLFF.

J is TRBJ2-2 and V is TRBV7-9, with 12 bases matching TRBD1. The CDR3 runs 18 residues. Germline-derived CDR1 and CDR2 are SEHNR and FQNEAQ (reference sequence). V was clipped by 5 bases and J by 1 base; unmatched bases: 8. The CDR3 is CASSPGTGGVLNTGELFF. DNA for the CDR3: TGTGCCAGCAGCCCTGGGACAGGGGGCGTCTTGAACACCGGGGAGCTGTTTTTT.

The chain employs TRBV5-6 and TRBJ2-7; D is possibly TRBD1 (5 bases). V gave up 5 bases and J gave up 3 bases, with 12 bases separating them. This CDR3 is 13 amino acids long. CDR1 SGHDT and CDR2 YYEEEE come from the germline V gene. In nucleotides, the CDR3 is TGTGCCAGCAGTCCTACAGGACGCTACGAGCAGTACTTC. The encoded protein is CASSPTGRYEQYF. The complete variable domain, with remaining parts taken from reference TRBV5-6 and TRBJ2-7, reads DAGVTQSPTHLIKTRGQQVTLRCSPKSGHDTVSWYQQALGQGPQFIFQYYEEEERQRGNFPDRFSGHQFPNYSSELNVNALLLGDSALYLCASSPTGRYEQYFGPGTRLTVT.

This clone turned up a few times. The sample holds other DNA sequences that translate to the same CDR3. This chain uses TRBV20-1 with TRBJ2-3, with 8 bases fitting TRBD1. There are 11 residues in the CDR3. J lost 3 bases, V lost 8 bases, and 1 base had no gene match. Germline V lookup: CDR1 DFQATT, CDR2 SNEGSKA (reference sequence). The CDR3 region is CSRQGTDTQYF. In DNA, the CDR3 is TGCAGTAGACAGGGGACAGATACGCAGTATTTT.

The chain links TRBV5-4 to TRBJ1-2; the match to TRBD1 covers 7 bases. V lost 3 bases, J lost 0 bases, and 2 bases stayed unmatched. The CDR3 consists of 14 residues. The germline V gene has CDR1 SGHNT and CDR2 YYREEE (reference sequence). CDR3 region: CASSWDSANYGYTF. CDR3 DNA sequence: TGTGCCAGCAGCTGGGACAGCGCTAACTATGGCTACACCTTC.

The chain combines TRBV5-6 with TRBJ2-5, with 12 bases identical to TRBD2. Germline values: CDR1 SGHDT, CDR2 YYEEEE. Germline trimming cut 3 bases from V and 1 base from J; bases unmatched to any gene: 1. The CDR3 has 15 amino acids. The CDR3 loop reads CASSWGLAGQETQYF. CDR3 nucleotide sequence: TGTGCCAGCAGCTGGGGACTAGCGGGCCAAGAGACCCAGTACTTC.

The CDR3 loop is CASSSLAGNTGELFF. CDR3 nucleotides: TGCGCCAGCAGTTCGCTAGCGGGAAACACCGGGGAGCTGTTTTTT. V gene TRBV5-1 combines with J gene TRBJ2-2; 9 nucleotides match TRBD2. The CDR3 sequence is 15 residues long. The junction had 4 bases not matched to a gene; V was cut back by 5 bases and J by 2 bases. Germline CDR1 reads SGHRS; CDR2 reads YFSETQ.

The chain uses TRBV19 and TRBJ2-2, with D perhaps matching TRBD1 (6 bases). The CDR3 spans 16 residues. In germline, CDR1 is LNHDA, CDR2 SQIVND (reference sequence). The V end was cut by 3 bases, the J end by 4 bases, with 15 bases between. CDR3 sequence reads: CASSILGGVGTGELFF. The CDR3 nucleotides are TGTGCCAGTAGTATCTTAGGGGGTGTTGGCACCGGGGAGCTGTTTTTT.